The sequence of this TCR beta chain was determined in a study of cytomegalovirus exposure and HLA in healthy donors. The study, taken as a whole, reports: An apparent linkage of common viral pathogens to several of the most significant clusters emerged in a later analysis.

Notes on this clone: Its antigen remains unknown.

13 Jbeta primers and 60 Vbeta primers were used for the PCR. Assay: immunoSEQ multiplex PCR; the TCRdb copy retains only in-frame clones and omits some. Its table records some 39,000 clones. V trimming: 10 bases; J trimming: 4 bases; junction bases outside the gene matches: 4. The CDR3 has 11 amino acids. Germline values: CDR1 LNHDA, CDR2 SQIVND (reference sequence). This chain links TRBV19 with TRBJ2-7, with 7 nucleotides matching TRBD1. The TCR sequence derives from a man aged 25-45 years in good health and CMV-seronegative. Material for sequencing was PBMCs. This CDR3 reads CATTTGYEQYF. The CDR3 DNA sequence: TGTGCCACTACGACAGGGTACGAGCAGTACTTC.